This T cell receptor (beta chain) was documented in a study of T cell responses to AZD1222 COVID-19 vaccine. Whole-study findings and limits: Dominant CD4 TCR responses targeted spike regions 160-218 and 743-854. White British people made up most donors, females outnumbered males, and clonal diversity was possibly underestimated. Targets within unmutated variant regions were reportedly found for nearly half of spike-specific TCRs. Baseline seropositivity occurred in only 5 to 7 AZD1222 recipients.

Measured with immunoSEQ multiplex PCR; TCRdb has only the in-frame clones, and not every one. Among about 94,000 clones listed, 70% to 90% were seen once. V lost 1 base and J lost 1, with 11 bases in between. The CDR3 runs 15 residues. Per germline, CDR1 SGHRS and CDR2 YFSETQ. This clone appeared a few times. The antigen is unknown. The clonotype comes from an adult in good health. The sample here was peripheral blood, taken on day 0 of AZD1222 vaccination. The rearrangement joins TRBV5-1 to TRBJ2-5; D may be TRBD1 or TRBD2 (5 bases each). For the CDR3, the DNA is TGCGCCAGCAGCTTGTACGGGGCGGTCCAAGAGACCCAGTACTTC. The encoded protein is CASSLYGAVQETQYF.